This T cell receptor (beta chain) was captured by sequencing in a study of blood T cells in healthy people across ages (dated by TCRdb to between 2015 and 2017). Concerning the study at large: In model experiments, template switching captured about one uniquely barcoded TCR beta cDNA molecule for every two T cells. To avoid experimental bias, donors of different ages were randomly spread across the sequencing lanes. Using the same blood draw, the study looked at two additional independent replicas of 1 million unique cDNA reads for two donors, one aged 18 to 30 and the other aged 80 or older. To track age-related changes in TCR beta repertoire diversity, the study relied on deep sequencing normalized with unique cDNA molecular identifiers. The donors were divided into four age groups: young (average about 15 years), middle-aged (about 39), aged (approximately 62) and long-lived (roughly 82).

Study-level results and caveats: The CMV infection status of donors was not known, potentially confounding age-related changes in expanded clonotypes. Because profiling used bulk unsorted PBMCs, naive and antigen-experienced compartments could not be compared conclusively. Compared with the aged group, more naive CD4+ T cells, fewer expanded clones and increased TCR diversity were shown by the long-lived group, suggesting age selection. As age increased, observed TCR beta diversity per million T cells dropped in a roughly linear way, and a significant reduction was already evident by age 40. Observed TCR beta diversity correlated strongly with the percentage of naive T cells measured by flow cytometry. Estimates of total diversity based on one million sequenced T cells were regarded as lower bounds and as underestimates.

For this chain, trimming is 5 bases at the V end and 6 bases at the J end, and the number of junction bases without a gene match is 4. For CDR1 and CDR2, the germline V gene lists SGHTA and FQGNSA. The CDR3 has 13 amino acids, counting the end cysteine and phenylalanine. Only the CDR3 DNA stays, 39 bases, in frame from base 1. The protocol used for the library was 5' RACE. The listed sequencing device is Illumina HiSeq 2500. A second roughly 7 to 12 cycle PCR used a sample-barcoded 5' primer and a J-beta primer mix. A template-switch 5' adaptor carrying 12 random nucleotides introduced a unique molecular identifier onto each TCR beta cDNA molecule. Each sample yielded at least 2.5 million CDR3-containing paired-end reads. The Mint cDNA synthesis kit, primed by a TRBC-specific oligonucleotide, was used to synthesize first-strand cDNA from all RNA. Following uracil-DNA glycosylase treatment, a first 18-cycle PCR with universal primers M1SS and BC2_uni_R was performed on all cDNA. On the study's bioinformatics: For normalization, 1 million high-quality reads, each with a distinct molecular identifier, were randomly selected from each sample. Reads with shared molecular identifiers were discarded instead of being binned into consensus sequences. MiTCR, run with a Q25 quality threshold and the strictest error-elimination algorithm, handled CDR3 identification, clonotype clustering and error correction. A nonparametric unseen species model with Euler transformation was used to estimate lower-bound total TCR beta diversity. TCRdb handled the public reads itself, with Q25 trimming in fastp and clone calling in MiXCR, and kept productive beta chains. Each CDR3 protein appears once, grouped with its most common genes and DNA. The V and J calls were not made by the authors but by TCRdb's processing. This sample has around 900,000 distinct CDR3 sequences in its table, and 29% of those were observed once. Together, the top ten hold around 15% of the sample.

The donors were a few dozen Caucasian individuals from Russia, aged roughly 6 to 100 years, who were systemically healthy. Roughly 10 milliliters of peripheral blood were drawn from each donor into EDTA-treated Vacutainer tubes. Ficoll-Paque density-gradient centrifugation was used to isolate PBMCs, with at least 6.5 million per sample. Total RNA, at least 5.5 micrograms per sample, was extracted from PBMCs with Trizol reagent. Naive CD45RAhigh/CD27high T cell percentages were measured by flow cytometry on a PBMC aliquot from every donor. This clonotype was found many times. Its recognized antigen is unknown. Qualities for individual bases were not recorded, and no much larger clone is one base off.

The receptor chain draws on TRBV7-2 and TRBJ2-7; TRBD1 agrees with 10 junctional bases. The TCR sequence derives from a woman of 80 years or more in good health. The sequencing sample was made of blood. For the CDR3, the sequence is CASSPDRGFEQYF. The sequenced DNA is TGTGCCAGCAGCCCGGACAGGGGGTTCGAGCAGTACTTC.